The T cell receptor (beta chain) described here comes from a study of regulatory T cells in long-lasting Graves disease (dated by TCRdb to about 2021). Regarding the complete study: To count as having persistent Graves' disease, a patient had to have received antithyroid drug treatment for over 5 years with TSH receptor autoantibodies remaining persistently positive. Persistent Graves' disease patients were compared with newly diagnosed Graves' disease patients by peripheral blood TCR sequencing and RNA sequencing. The study was conducted in China and was registered as a clinical trial. A total of around 35 samples underwent TCR sequencing, from 13 patients with persistent Graves' disease and approximately 20 patients with newly diagnosed Graves' disease. Persistent Graves' disease patients in the clinical cohort had taken antithyroid drugs for around 10 years on average. The full study reports these points: Persistent disease showed preferential use of TRBV28, TRBJ1-2 and TRBJ2-5, whereas newly diagnosed disease favored TRBV20-1 and TRBJ2-1. The authors noted that the small sample size was a limitation that may lower accuracy. Persistent patients shared more public clonotypes among themselves (more than 2,500) than newly diagnosed patients did (approximately 970). Only peripheral blood was studied, because thyroid tissue, the primary lesion, was inaccessible. Compared with newly diagnosed patients, patients with persistent Graves' disease had lower TCR Shannon entropy and fewer highly expanded clones, which suggests clonal expansion. Sequencing and analysis were limited to the TCR beta chain.

As to this clonotype: Its cognate antigen has yet to be identified. Qualities for individual bases were not recorded, and no much larger clone is one base off.

CDR1 and CDR2 (LGHDT, YNNKEL) derive from the germline V gene (reference sequence). The CDR3 runs 16 residues from the cysteine to the phenylalanine. CDR3 DNA is the only sequence kept; it has 48 bases, read in frame from the first base. Unmatched junction bases come to 7, with V trimmed by 6 bases and J by 0 bases. What this sample's time point label stands for: persistent/refractory GD, antithyroid drugs over 5 years with positive TRAb. For both TCR sequencing and RNA sequencing, RNA was extracted from PBMCs in TRIzol. Graves' disease was diagnosed according to American Thyroid Association guidelines. The patients came from an endocrinology department in Xi'an, China. Each patient gave 8.5 to 9.5 milliliters of peripheral blood, collected in an EDTA anticoagulant tube. Ficoll Paque Plus density gradient separation was used to isolate PBMCs, and no additional T cell sorting was done. An Agilent 2100 Bioanalyzer and agarose gel were used to check RNA quality, and a NanoDrop 2000 was used to measure RNA concentration.

Library preparation was by multiplex PCR. These reads were obtained on an Illumina HiSeq 4000. iRepertoire HTBI primers and Arm-PCR amplification of CDR3 regions were used to construct TCR beta libraries. Gel purification was performed on PCR products prior to sequencing. The paper's processing steps were these. Gene usage analysis of CDR3 amino acid clonotypes used the roughly 62 TRBV and about 13 TRBJ segments found across samples. COPE and FqMerger were used to merge the filtered high-quality paired reads into contigs. BLAST was used to align contigs to IMGT TRBV, TRBD and TRBJ reference genes, and CDR3 was defined according to IMGT. Any clonotype with a frequency above 0.1% was counted as a highly expanded clone. Shannon entropy was used to measure repertoire diversity, and the Gini coefficient was used to measure V-J evenness. Public clonotypes were defined as clonotypes shared by more than one individual. TCRdb reanalyzed the raw reads on its own, using fastp at Q25 for trimming and MiXCR for clone calling, and kept in-frame beta chains. CDR3 protein duplicates are merged, each entry listing the most common genes and DNA. These V and J calls are TCRdb output, not the study's own analysis. A total of around 400,000 distinct CDR3 sequences appear in this sample, about 20% of them only once. About 27% of the sample lies in the top ten.

This clonotype was obtained from a female donor with Graves disease. Sample: peripheral blood mononuclear cells (PBMCs), taken when the disease was refractory, from a patient treated with antithyroid drugs. The chain was built from TRBV3-1 and TRBJ2-7; the central 11 bases match TRBD2. The CDR3 here reads CASRGSSGGSSYEQYF. The sequenced DNA: TGTGCCAGCAGGGGATCTAGCGGGGGGAGCTCCTACGAGCAGTACTTC.